These 16 T cell receptor beta chains came from one sample sequenced in a study of shared clonotypes between healthy human individuals. Some clones are missing from TCRdb's copy, which holds only in-frame ones; the method was immunoSEQ multiplex PCR. The data contain 1 million to 1.2 million clones, 70% to 85% of them singletons. Input material: memory CD4+ T cells from PBMCs. The sample's subset: CD45RA-negative fraction. These receptors were obtained from a man younger than 35 in good health. Some clones in this sample may be carry-over from other donors' samples.

The V gene is TRBV10-2, the J gene TRBJ2-1; no clear D. Between the trimmed V and J ends, which lost 3 bases and 4 bases, there was a span of 10 bases. The CDR3 has 14 amino acids. Germline CDR1 reads WSHSY; CDR2 reads SAAADI. The CDR3 DNA sequence: TGCGCCAGCAGTGACAGCTTACTTTACAATGAGCAGTTCTTC. Translation gives CASSDSLLYNEQFF.

This clone was seen repeatedly, ten times or more. V gene TRBV10-2 combines with J gene TRBJ1-4; D is unclear. Looked up from germline, CDR1 is WSHSY and CDR2 is SAAADI. This CDR3 has 10 amino acids. Trimming removed 6 bases at V and 5 bases at J, with 1 base between. CDR3 region: CASRNEKLFF. The CDR3 region has the DNA TGCGCCAGCAGAAATGAAAAACTGTTTTTT.

The chain is built from TRBV11-3 and TRBJ2-7, with TRBD1 matching over 11 bases. From germline, CDR1 is SGHNT and CDR2 YENEEA. The CDR3 loop spans 15 amino acids. V lost 5 bases, J lost 5 bases, and 8 bases stayed unmatched. The CDR3 here is CASSPRGGQGDEQYF. CDR3 nucleotides: TGTGCCAGCAGCCCTCGCGGGGGACAGGGGGACGAGCAGTACTTC.

The gene calls are TRBV14 and TRBJ2-6; D unresolved. The germline CDR1 and CDR2 sequences are SGHDN and FVKESK. Trimming cost V 0 bases and J 0 bases, with 6 bases left between them. The CDR3 has 16 residues. CDR3 in amino acids: CASSQDFSSGANVLTF. DNA of the CDR3: TGTGCCAGCAGCCAAGATTTCAGCTCTGGGGCCAACGTCCTGACTTTC.

A note on this clone: One end of the junction fails to match germline, which may point to a read error. This chain uses TRBV2 with TRBJ1-2, with D possibly being TRBD1 (5 bases). This CDR3 is built from 15 residues. Germline V gene lookup returns CDR1 SNHLY and CDR2 FYNNEI. The DNA for the CDR3 is TGTGTCAGCAGTCGTCGGACACGGATATTTCCGGGCTACACCTTC. This gives the protein CVSSRRTRIFPGYTF.

The gene calls are TRBV28 and TRBJ2-7; TRBD1 is a possible D gene (5 bases). V was trimmed by 5 bases and J by 2 bases, leaving 19 bases between them. Germline loops: CDR1 MDHEN, CDR2 SYDVKM. This CDR3 has 16 residues. CDR3 amino acids: CASSPTGRASAYEQYF. CDR3 in DNA: TGTGCCAGCAGTCCAACCGGCAGGGCCTCAGCCTACGAGCAGTACTTC.

The chain uses TRBV4-2 and TRBJ2-3; no clear D gene. Germline values: CDR1 LGHNA, CDR2 YNFKEQ. Trimming shortened V by 3 bases and J by 6 bases, and 13 bases separated the two germline ends. There are 14 residues in the CDR3. CDR3 sequence (DNA): TGTGCCAGCAGCCAGAGCTCTTCCGGGGATACGCAGTATTTT. Translation gives CASSQSSSGDTQYF.

CDR3 amino acids: CATSRDRVATNTGELFF. The DNA for the CDR3 is TGTGCCACCAGCAGAGATAGAGTAGCGACGAACACCGGGGAGCTGTTTTTT. The chain joins TRBV15 to TRBJ2-2; D is perhaps TRBD2 (5 bases). The CDR3 is 17 amino acids. Germline V gene sequence: CDR1 LNHNV, CDR2 YYDKDF (reference sequence). V lost 0 bases and J lost 0, with 11 bases in between.

V is TRBV7-6 and J is TRBJ1-1; 9 positions match TRBD1. Germline trimming cut 5 bases from V and 0 bases from J; bases unmatched to any gene: 7. Per the germline V gene, CDR1 is SGHVS and CDR2 is FNYEAQ. This CDR3 has 16 residues. In DNA, the CDR3 is TGTGCCAGCAGCCCTCCGGGACAGGGTCTGAACACTGAAGCTTTCTTT. Translated, it gives CASSPPGQGLNTEAFF.

V gene TRBV5-1 combines with J gene TRBJ2-2; 7 bases are a match to TRBD2. V gave up 4 bases and J gave up 4 bases; unmatched junction bases: 13. The CDR3 extends over 17 amino acids. Per germline, CDR1 SGHRS and CDR2 YFSETQ. The CDR3 reads CASSGAAGVRPTGELFF. The CDR3 nucleotides are TGCGCCAGCAGCGGGGCGGCGGGAGTTCGTCCCACCGGGGAGCTGTTTTTT.

This clone has only a few counts. This chain links TRBV5-1 with TRBJ1-2; 7 bases fit TRBD1. There are 14 residues in the CDR3. J lost 5 bases, V lost 3 bases, and 7 bases had no gene match. Germline values: CDR1 SGHRS, CDR2 YFSETQ. The CDR3 nucleotides are TGCGCCAGCAGCTCCGGAGACAGGGTGTATGGCTACACCTTC. Amino acids: CASSSGDRVYGYTF.

This clone was seen only once. The rearrangement uses TRBV5-4 and TRBJ2-3; D unclear. With 0 bases removed from V and 9 bases from J, the gap between germline ends came to 8 bases. The CDR3 runs 12 residues. The germline V gene has CDR1 SGHNT and CDR2 YYREEE (reference sequence). The DNA of the CDR3 is TGTGCCAGCAGCTTGGACAGAGCCACGCAGTATTTT. Its translation is CASSLDRATQYF.

Here the CDR3 DNA reads TGTGCCAGCAGTTCGGCAGGGGGCGCCGGGTACGAGCAGTACTTC. It codes for CASSSAGGAGYEQYF. The J gene is TRBJ2-7, the V gene TRBV28; TRBD1 matches at 8 bases. The CDR3 spans 15 residues. Germline CDR1 reads MDHEN; CDR2 reads SYDVKM. The junction had 9 bases not matched to a gene; V was cut back by 4 bases and J by 4 bases.

The CDR3 sequence: CASSLRAADTQYF. DNA of the CDR3: TGCGCCAGCAGCTTAAGGGCCGCCGATACGCAGTATTTT. This rearrangement joins TRBV5-1 to TRBJ2-3, with D uncertain. The CDR3 is 13 residues long. Germline V gene lookup returns CDR1 SGHRS and CDR2 YFSETQ. The ends were cut back, 2 bases at V and 6 bases at J, with 10 bases in the middle.

This chain connects TRBV7-9 to TRBJ2-5; D possibly corresponds to TRBD1 (5 bases). The germline gives CDR1 SEHNR, CDR2 FQNEAQ (reference sequence). The CDR3 is 15 residues long. Trimming cost V 1 base and J 5 bases, with 14 bases left between them. The CDR3 spells CASSLEQGPQETQYF. CDR3 DNA: TGTGCCAGCAGCTTAGAGCAGGGCCCCCAGGAGACCCAGTACTTC.

This rearrangement joins TRBV6-1 to TRBJ2-1; 7 nucleotides line up with TRBD2. The ends lost 3 bases at V and 4 bases at J; junction bases unmatched: 12. The germline CDR1 and CDR2 sequences are MNHNS and SASEGT. CDR3 length equals 17 residues. The CDR3 DNA is TGTGCCAGCAGTGATGATTGGAGCGGGGAGAATTACAATGAGCAGTTCTTC. This translates into CASSDDWSGENYNEQFF.